Listed below are T cell receptor beta chains from one sample, sequenced in a study of blood T cells in healthy people across ages. TCRdb processed the 5' RACE reads anew with MiXCR; each CDR3 protein has one entry. The sample contains about 1.4 million distinct CDR3 sequences, approximately 60% of which appear only once. The specimen sequenced was blood. These receptors were taken from a man aged 18 to 29 in good health. CDR3s include the opening cysteine and the closing phenylalanine or tryptophan. A D gene is named only where the DNA matches it firmly. The size of a clone is reported for some rows only, either as once, few or many, or as a class for expanded clones.

CDR3 length	V gene	clone size	J gene	D gene	CDR3 DNA	CDR3 protein
14	TRBV5-6	-	TRBJ1-2	-	TGTGCCAGCAGCTTGTTGACAGCGCCAAATGGCTACACCTTC	CASSLLTAPNGYTF
14	TRBV2	-	TRBJ2-7	TRBD1	TGTGCCAGCAGTGGACAGGGGTCTCGCTACGAGCAGTACTTC	CASSGQGSRYEQYF
14	TRBV19	-	TRBJ2-5	-	TGTGCCAGTAACGAGGGATTGCCCCAAGAGACCCAGTACTTC	CASNEGLPQETQYF
15	TRBV20-1	-	TRBJ1-1	TRBD1	TGCAGTGCCCAACGGGACAGGGGGCAGGAGACCCAAGCTTTCTTT	CSAQRDRGQETQAFF
15	TRBV5-1	-	TRBJ2-3	-	TGCGCCAGCAGCTTGGCTGGCACTACGTCAGATACGCAGTATTTT	CASSLAGTTSDTQYF
14	TRBV20-1	-	TRBJ1-5	TRBD1	TGCAGTGCAACCGGGACAGAGAACAATCAGCCCCAGCATTTT	CSATGTENNQPQHF
15	TRBV10-2	-	TRBJ2-1	-	TGCGCCAGCAGTGACGGCGCCCTCTCCTACAATGAGCAGTTCTTC	CASSDGALSYNEQFF
16	TRBV4-1	-	TRBJ1-5	TRBD1	TGCGCCAGCAGCCAGACAGGGCCCGGCACGAATCAGCCCCAGCATTTT	CASSQTGPGTNQPQHF
16	TRBV4-3	-	TRBJ2-7	TRBD2	TGCGCCAGCAGCTATGGACTAGCGGGGGGTATGGGCGAGCAGTACTTC	CASSYGLAGGMGEQYF
12	TRBV4-1	-	TRBJ2-3	-	TGCGCCCCTTCACGGGGAACAGATACGCAGTATTTT	CAPSRGTDTQYF
14	TRBV20-1	few	TRBJ1-2	TRBD1	TGCAGTGCTAGCGCTACAGGGGCCACCTATGGCTACACCTTC	CSASATGATYGYTF
15	TRBV10-3	-	TRBJ1-2	TRBD1	TGTGCCATCAGTGAGTCGACAGGGGCGATGGATGGCTACACCTTC	CAISESTGAMDGYTF
14	TRBV7-6	-	TRBJ2-1	-	TGTGCCAGCAGCCCCCAGGCTCCGAACAATGAGCAGTTCTTC	CASSPQAPNNEQFF
14	TRBV20-1	few	TRBJ2-5	-	TGCAGTGCCAGAATTGGGGGATACCAAGAGACCCAGTACTTC	CSARIGGYQETQYF
14	TRBV29-1	-	TRBJ2-3	-	TGCAGCGTCAACGAGCCGGGATCCCAAGATACGCAGTATTTT	CSVNEPGSQDTQYF
17	TRBV7-9	-	TRBJ2-3	-	TGTGCCAGCACGCATCCGAAACTAGGCCCAACGGGGGATACGCAGTATTTT	CASTHPKLGPTGDTQYF
13	TRBV2	-	TRBJ2-1	-	TGTGCCAGCATTTTGAGCAGGTGGAATGAGCAGTTCTTC	CASILSRWNEQFF
20	TRBV7-2	-	TRBJ2-2	TRBD1	TGTGCCAGCAGCTTAAACCTAGGATGGGGACAGGGGGCAAACACCGGGGAGCTGTTTTTT	CASSLNLGWGQGANTGELFF
15	TRBV4-2	many	TRBJ2-7	TRBD1	TGTGCCAGCAGCCAGCCGGACAGGGTGCGTTACGAGCAGTACTTC	CASSQPDRVRYEQYF
13	TRBV25-1	-	TRBJ1-6	-	TGTGCCAGCACCTCGAGCGGTTATTCACCCCTCCACTTT	CASTSSGYSPLHF
16	TRBV11-2	-	TRBJ2-5	TRBD1	TGTGCCAGCAGACAGGCTTTTACGGACAGGGGAAGGACCCAGTACTTC	CASRQAFTDRGRTQYF
16	TRBV12-3/TRBV12-4	once	TRBJ2-2	-	TGTGCCAGCAGCCTTGGAGGGCTAACGGGCGCCGGGGAGCTGTTTTTT	CASSLGGLTGAGELFF
15	TRBV6-1	-	TRBJ2-5	TRBD2	TGTGCCAGCAGATGGACTAGCGGGAGATCAGAGACCCAGTACTTC	CASRWTSGRSETQYF
13	TRBV7-9	-	TRBJ2-3	-	TGTGCCAGCAGCCCCCGCTTCACAGATACGCAGTATTTT	CASSPRFTDTQYF
11	TRBV29-1	few	TRBJ2-7	-	TGCAGCGTCAGGAAAGAAAACGAGCAGTACTTC	CSVRKENEQYF
16	TRBV27	-	TRBJ2-3	-	TGTGCCAGCAGTCCCCTCGGCTCGGGGGCCGTAGATACGCAGTATTTT	CASSPLGSGAVDTQYF
16	TRBV29-1	few	TRBJ2-1	TRBD2	TGCAGCATACTAGCGGGGACCATCCCCTCCTACAATGAGCAGTTCTTC	CSILAGTIPSYNEQFF
15	TRBV19	-	TRBJ1-5	-	TGTGCCAGTAGTATGGGACGGCGAGAGCATCAGCCCCAGCATTTT	CASSMGRREHQPQHF
16	TRBV28	few	TRBJ2-7	TRBD1	TGTGCCAGCAGTTTGGATTTCAGGGGGAGCTCCTACGAGCAGTACTTC	CASSLDFRGSSYEQYF
16	TRBV29-1	-	TRBJ1-1	-	TGCAGCGTTGAAATTCTTGGGGAGCGGACGGGGAGGGCAGCTTTCTTT	CSVEILGERTGRAAFF
11	TRBV20-1	-	TRBJ1-1	-	TGCAGTGCTGGGGAGAACACTGGAGCTTTCTTT	CSAGENTGAFF
14	TRBV9	few	TRBJ2-7	-	TGTGCCAGCAGCGCCAGGGGATTCTCCCACGAGCAGTACTTC	CASSARGFSHEQYF
16	TRBV3-1	-	TRBJ2-1	-	TGTGCCAGCAGCCAAGATTCGGGGGACGCCTACAATGAGCAGTTCTTC	CASSQDSGDAYNEQFF
14	TRBV13	-	TRBJ2-7	-	TGTGCCAGCAGCTTCTGGGGGCAGGTCCGAGAGCAGTACTTC	CASSFWGQVREQYF
15	TRBV2	-	TRBJ1-2	TRBD1	TGTGCCAGCAGTGGTGCAGGGGGCCTCCGGAATGGCTACACCTTC	CASSGAGGLRNGYTF
16	TRBV4-1	-	TRBJ2-1	TRBD2	TGCGCCAGCAGCTGGAGCGGGGGGGCTCCCTACAATGAGCAGTTCTTC	CASSWSGGAPYNEQFF
14	TRBV18	-	TRBJ1-2	-	TGTGCCAGCTTCGCGGGGACGGGACCTTATGGCTACACCTTC	CASFAGTGPYGYTF
15	TRBV25-1	-	TRBJ2-7	TRBD2	TGTGCCAGCAGTTCCTTCCGCGGGAGGGGGCACGAGCAGTACTTC	CASSSFRGRGHEQYF
15	TRBV28	once	TRBJ2-3	TRBD1	TGTGCCAGCAGTCAAGGGACAGGGTTCGCAGATACGCAGTATTTT	CASSQGTGFADTQYF
15	TRBV7-2	-	TRBJ1-6	-	TGTGCCAGCAGCTTAGACACAGGGATCGGGTCACCCCTCCACTTT	CASSLDTGIGSPLHF
13	TRBV4-1	-	TRBJ2-3	-	TGCGCCAGCAGCCAAACAGTCACAGATACGCAGTATTTT	CASSQTVTDTQYF
14	TRBV27	-	TRBJ1-2	TRBD1	TGTGCCAGCAGTTCGGGACAGATAAACTATGGCTACACCTTC	CASSSGQINYGYTF
13	TRBV5-1	-	TRBJ2-7	-	TGCGCCAGCAGCTTGTTGGACTTTCGTGAGCAGTACTTC	CASSLLDFREQYF
16	TRBV3-1	few	TRBJ2-5	-	TGTGCCAGCAGCTTCTGGCGGGGCGCGGGCGAAGAGACCCAGTACTTC	CASSFWRGAGEETQYF
12	TRBV29-1	-	TRBJ1-1	-	TGCAGCGTAGCGGGCCCTATCGCTGAAGCTTTCTTT	CSVAGPIAEAFF
14	TRBV14	-	TRBJ1-2	TRBD1	TGTGCCAGCAGCCAGGAAGACAGGGTGGAGGGCTACACCTTC	CASSQEDRVEGYTF
17	TRBV18	-	TRBJ2-3	TRBD2	TGTGCCAGCTCACCCTCGATGGGCGGGGGGCTCACAGATACGCAGTATTTT	CASSPSMGGGLTDTQYF
15	TRBV11-2	-	TRBJ2-7	-	TGTGCCAGCAGCTTAGTTGCAGGGAACTCCTACGAGCAGTACTTC	CASSLVAGNSYEQYF
17	TRBV19	-	TRBJ2-7	-	TGTGCCAGTAGTATAGATCCCGGGGGTCTCAACTCCTACGAGCAGTACTTC	CASSIDPGGLNSYEQYF
13	TRBV29-1	-	TRBJ2-2	-	TGCAGCGTTGCGTCTTTGGCGATCGGGGAGCTGTTTTTT	CSVASLAIGELFF
18	TRBV20-1	-	TRBJ2-6	-	TGCAGTGCTAGAGATTCGTCGGACCGAAACCTGGGGGCCAACGTCCTGACTTTC	CSARDSSDRNLGANVLTF
15	TRBV5-1	-	TRBJ2-3	-	TGCGCCAGCAGCTTGGAAGGCAGATCTTCAGATACGCAGTATTTT	CASSLEGRSSDTQYF
15	TRBV28	few	TRBJ2-3	-	TGTGCCAGCAGTTTGGGGGCTTCTAGCACAGATACGCAGTATTTT	CASSLGASSTDTQYF
14	TRBV5-1	few	TRBJ2-7	-	TGCGCCAGCGCCGTTGACTGGGGCTCCTACGAGCAGTACTTC	CASAVDWGSYEQYF
14	TRBV28	-	TRBJ1-5	TRBD1	TGTGCCACCTTAGGACAGGGTGGCAATCAGCCCCAGCATTTT	CATLGQGGNQPQHF
16	TRBV12-3/TRBV12-4	-	TRBJ2-1	TRBD2	TGTGCCAGCAGTTTAGCGGTACCGGGAGGAGACAATGAGCAGTTCTTC	CASSLAVPGGDNEQFF
14	TRBV11-1	-	TRBJ1-1	TRBD1	TGTGCCAGCAGCCACAGGGGAGGGGACACTGAAGCTTTCTTT	CASSHRGGDTEAFF
14	TRBV4-2	-	TRBJ2-4	-	TGTGCCAGCAGCCAACCACAGGTGGAGGAAGAGCAGTACTTC	CASSQPQVEEEQYF
18	TRBV7-6	-	TRBJ2-3	TRBD2	TGTGCCAGCAGCCCCTCCAGCGGGAGGGTGTCTTCGGCAGATACGCAGTATTTT	CASSPSSGRVSSADTQYF
15	TRBV6-1	few	TRBJ2-7	-	TGTGCCAGCAGTGAATGGCAGGGGAACCTCTACGAGCAGTACTTC	CASSEWQGNLYEQYF